The entry below describes one TCR beta chain. The source of the sample is a study of tissue T cells after allogeneic stem cell transplantation. The CDR3 covers 16 residues. V was clipped by 2 bases and J by 8 bases; unmatched bases: 9. Germline V lookup: CDR1 MGHRA, CDR2 YSYEKL. This table comes from immunoSEQ multiplex PCR, and its TCRdb copy is limited to in-frame clones, with some not included. The sample holds roughly 25,000 clones, around four fifths seen once. This receptor was taken from a female donor older than 55 with lung cancer. The V call is TRBV4-1, the J call TRBJ1-6; TRBD1 agrees at 7 bases. Specimen: tissue from the ileum, collected at autopsy. The CDR3 coding sequence is TGCGCCAGCAGCCAAACGACAGGGAGAATAGATTCACCCCTCCACTTT. Its translation: CASSQTTGRIDSPLHF.